These T cell receptor beta chains were read from a single sample in a study of T cells in Graves' hyperthyroidism and ophthalmopathy. In TCRdb, the multiplex PCR reads were re-called with MiXCR into one record per CDR3 protein. The sample consists of some 650,000 distinct CDR3 sequences, more than 15% of them appearing once. What was sequenced was blood. The receptor source for this set is a woman aged 35 to 49 with Graves' ophthalmopathy. The CDR3 runs from the conserved cysteine through the conserved F or W. The D gene is left open where the match is weak. Size is stated for part of the rows, as once, few or many counts, or as a class when the clone is expanded.

V,D,J,size,DNA,CDR3
TRBV28,TRBD1,TRBJ1-6,many,TGTGCCAGCGAGACAGGGGGCGTAACTAATTCACCCCTCCACTTT,CASETGGVTNSPLHF
TRBV20-1,.,TRBJ2-7,many,TGCAGTGCTAGCGGGCCCCCCGGCGAGCAGTACTTC,CSASGPPGEQYF
TRBV15,.,TRBJ2-1,many,TGTGCCACCAGCAGGGGAGATAGCTCCTACAATGAGCAGTTCTTC,CATSRGDSSYNEQFF
TRBV27,.,TRBJ2-5,many,TGTGCCAGCAGTTTGGGGGGGGACAGGGAGACCCAGTACTTC,CASSLGGDRETQYF
TRBV2,.,TRBJ1-1,many,TGTGCCAGCGGGGATCAAATTCTCGCCACTGAAGCTTTCTTT,CASGDQILATEAFF
TRBV7-9,.,TRBJ2-7,many,TGTGCCAGCAGCTTAGGGGGGGAAATGGTCTACGAGCAGTACTTC,CASSLGGEMVYEQYF
TRBV3-1,.,TRBJ2-7,few,TGTGCCAGCAGCCAAGTCAGCGCTAAGCCCGAGCAGTACTTC,CASSQVSAKPEQYF
TRBV12-3/TRBV12-4,.,TRBJ1-1,many,TGTGCCAGCAGTCGGGCCCGGGACACTGAAGCTTTCTTT,CASSRARDTEAFF
TRBV12-3/TRBV12-4,.,TRBJ2-1,.,TGTGCCAGCAGTCCCTCTGGGGCTTCCAATGAGCAGTTCTTC,CASSPSGASNEQFF
TRBV2,.,TRBJ1-5,.,TGTGCCAGCAAGGTAACAGCAGACAGCAATCAGCCCCAGCATTTT,CASKVTADSNQPQHF
TRBV2,.,TRBJ1-5,many,TGTGCCAGCAGTGGAGGAGTTGGTCAGCCCCAGCATTTT,CASSGGVGQPQHF
TRBV9,.,TRBJ2-5,few,TGTGCCAGCAGCGTAGGCGGCGCGGGGCTGGAGACCCAGTACTTC,CASSVGGAGLETQYF
TRBV7-8,.,TRBJ2-6,.,TGTGCCAGCAGCTTTGAATCCGGGTTTGGTACCAACGTCCTGACTTTC,CASSFESGFGTNVLTF
TRBV10-1,TRBD2,TRBJ2-3,.,TGCGCCAGCAGTGAAGGACGGCTAGCGGGGGCTGATACGCAGTATTTT,CASSEGRLAGADTQYF
TRBV14,.,TRBJ2-3,few,TGTGCCAGCAGCCAAGACCGGGCGGGGATGTCGACAGATACGCAGTATTTT,CASSQDRAGMSTDTQYF
TRBV19,TRBD1,TRBJ2-1,.,TGTGCCAGTAGACGGACAGGGGGCCGGGAGCAGTTCTTC,CASRRTGGREQFF
TRBV6-1,TRBD1,TRBJ1-1,.,TGTGCCAGCAGTCGATCTACAGGGGTCACTGAAGCTTTCTTT,CASSRSTGVTEAFF
TRBV12-3/TRBV12-4,.,TRBJ2-2,.,TGTGCCAGCAGTTTACTACATGCCGGGGAGCTGTTTTTT,CASSLLHAGELFF
TRBV28,.,TRBJ2-7,many,TGTGCCAGCAGTTTGGGGACGGGACCCCGCCCCTACGAGCAGTACTTC,CASSLGTGPRPYEQYF
TRBV18,.,TRBJ2-1,many,TGTGCCAGCTCACCCGCGGTGACTTTCTACAATGAGCAGTTCTTC,CASSPAVTFYNEQFF
TRBV5-6,TRBD1,TRBJ2-2,few,TGTGCCAGCAGCTTGGGGACAGGGTCGAACACCGGGGAGCTGTTTTTT,CASSLGTGSNTGELFF
TRBV7-9,.,TRBJ1-6,few,TGTGCCAGCAGCTTAGTGGCCCATCGGTCTTATTCACCCCTCCACTTT,CASSLVAHRSYSPLHF
TRBV20-1,.,TRBJ2-5,many,TGCAGTGCTAGCGGCACAAGAAACAGGGGAGGGGAGACCCAGTACTTC,CSASGTRNRGGETQYF
TRBV28,.,TRBJ2-7,.,TGTGCCAGCAGTCTCAAGGCGTACAGGACCCACTACGAGCAGTACTTC,CASSLKAYRTHYEQYF
TRBV9,.,TRBJ1-1,.,TGTGCCAGCAGCCCAGGTAGCTCGAGCACTGAAGCTTTCTTT,CASSPGSSSTEAFF
TRBV11-3,.,TRBJ2-1,few,TGTGCCAGCAGCCAAACTAGGAATACAAACAATGAGCAGTTCTTC,CASSQTRNTNNEQFF
TRBV20-1,.,TRBJ2-1,many,TGCAGTGCTAGCGGGTACAATGAGCAGTTCTTC,CSASGYNEQFF
TRBV18,.,TRBJ1-1,many,TGTGCCAGCTCACCAACCCACCGGGACACTGAAGCTTTCTTT,CASSPTHRDTEAFF
TRBV6-1,TRBD2,TRBJ2-7,few,TGTGCCAGCCTCAAGGTTAGCGGGAGCCTAGGGGGCGAGCAGTACTTC,CASLKVSGSLGGEQYF
TRBV4-1,TRBD2,TRBJ2-7,.,TGCGCCAGCAGCCAAATTGGGGACTACTACGAGCAGTACTTC,CASSQIGDYYEQYF
TRBV5-1,TRBD2,TRBJ2-1,many,TGCGCCAGCAGCTTGGCACGGACTAGCAATGAGCAGTTCTTC,CASSLARTSNEQFF
TRBV10-3,.,TRBJ2-1,few,TGTGCCATCAGTGCTAGTGTAAGTGGCGAGCAGTTCTTC,CAISASVSGEQFF
TRBV11-2,.,TRBJ1-2,many,TGTGCCAGCAGCTTAGAAGCGGGGCAGGGCTATGGCTACACCTTC,CASSLEAGQGYGYTF
TRBV4-1,.,TRBJ1-1,many,TGCGCCAGCAGCCAAGTCTTTGTGGGGAACACTGAAGCTTTCTTT,CASSQVFVGNTEAFF
TRBV2,.,TRBJ2-2,many,TGTGCCAGCAGTGAGGCGTGGAAGAACACCGGGGAGCTGTTTTTT,CASSEAWKNTGELFF
TRBV20-1,.,TRBJ1-1,few,TGCAGTGCTAGACCTTTTGGGGGGCTGAACACTGAAGCTTTCTTT,CSARPFGGLNTEAFF
TRBV18,TRBD2,TRBJ2-1,many,TGTGCCAGCTCACCAACGAGAGCGGGAGTTAGAAATGAGCAGTTCTTC,CASSPTRAGVRNEQFF
TRBV18,.,TRBJ1-3,many,TGTGCCAGCTCACCACCGGGCAGTGCTGGAAACACCATATATTTT,CASSPPGSAGNTIYF
TRBV3-1,.,TRBJ2-3,.,TGTGCCAGCAGCCACCATCCAGATACGCAGTATTTT,CASSHHPDTQYF
TRBV20-1,.,TRBJ2-7,many,TGCAGTGAATCGGGACCGACCTACGAGCAGTACTTC,CSESGPTYEQYF
TRBV5-1,.,TRBJ1-3,.,TGTGCCAGCAGCTTGGAGGGGCTGGAAAACACCATATATTTT,CASSLEGLENTIYF
TRBV7-6,TRBD2,TRBJ2-1,.,TGTGCCAGCACCAAGGGACTAGCGGGAGTCAGCTCCTACAATGAGCAGTTCTTC,CASTKGLAGVSSYNEQFF
TRBV12-3/TRBV12-4,TRBD1,TRBJ2-7,.,TGTGCCAGCAGTAACCGGGACAGTAGGGGAGAGCAGTACTTC,CASSNRDSRGEQYF
TRBV30,.,TRBJ1-1,many,TGTGCCTGGAGTGTTGGGTCCCCAGGGCGTACTGAAGCTTTCTTT,CAWSVGSPGRTEAFF
TRBV10-3,TRBD1,TRBJ1-1,few,TGTGCCATCACCTCCGGGACAGGGGAGAGCACTGAAGCTTTCTTT,CAITSGTGESTEAFF
TRBV27,.,TRBJ1-6,many,TGTGCCAGCAGTCCGGTGGCGAGCTCCTATAATTCACCCCTCCACTTT,CASSPVASSYNSPLHF
TRBV28,TRBD2,TRBJ2-4,few,TGTGCCAGCAGTCCCGGCCCCAAGCGGGAGGGGAAAAACATTCAGTACTTC,CASSPGPKREGKNIQYF
TRBV19,.,TRBJ1-5,.,TGTGCCAGTAGTATCACGGAATATAGCAATCAGCCCCAGCATTTT,CASSITEYSNQPQHF
TRBV12-3/TRBV12-4,TRBD2,TRBJ2-7,.,TGTGCCAGCAGTTCCGGGACTATCGAGCAGTACTTC,CASSSGTIEQYF
TRBV6-6,TRBD1,TRBJ1-1,many,TGTGCCAGCAGTTACTCGTTACAGGGGGCCACTGAAGCTTTCTTT,CASSYSLQGATEAFF
TRBV4-1,.,TRBJ1-2,.,TGCGCCAGCAGCCAAGACGGAGATGGCTACACCTTC,CASSQDGDGYTF
TRBV2,TRBD2,TRBJ2-7,.,TGTGCCAGCAGGCTAGGGACTAGCGGGCGGCGGGGGCAGTACTTC,CASRLGTSGRRGQYF
TRBV5-1,TRBD1,TRBJ1-6,many,TGCGCCAGCAGCTTGCGGGACAGGGGTAATTCACCCCTCCACTTT,CASSLRDRGNSPLHF
TRBV5-1,TRBD1,TRBJ2-7,many,TGCGCCAGCAGCTTTACAGGGGGCAAGGAGCAGTACTTC,CASSFTGGKEQYF